This T cell receptor beta chain was observed in a study of blood T cell repertoires in COVID-19. Looking at the study overall: The samples span acute and convalescent COVID-19 from the United States, Italy and Spain.

This clone turned up a few times. In the source study's methods: Reference gene primer amplification gave nucleated cell count estimates. Clones were sequenced by immunoSEQ multiplex PCR, and TCRdb holds only the in-frame ones, with some missing. V and J calls and clone size are given by that table; D and trimming were obtained from the DNA. The data hold some 700,000 clones, with about 87% observed a single time. The germline gives CDR1 SGHTA, CDR2 FQGNSA. The CDR3 is made up of 15 amino acids. V was clipped by 3 bases and J by 7 bases; unmatched bases: 11. Source material: peripheral blood. This clonotype originated in a young woman with acute or convalescent COVID-19. The V and J genes are TRBV7-2 and TRBJ1-1, with 7 bases matching TRBD1. CDR3 region: CASSFHPRDSVEAFF. The CDR3 coding sequence is TGTGCCAGCAGCTTCCATCCCCGGGACAGCGTTGAAGCTTTCTTT.